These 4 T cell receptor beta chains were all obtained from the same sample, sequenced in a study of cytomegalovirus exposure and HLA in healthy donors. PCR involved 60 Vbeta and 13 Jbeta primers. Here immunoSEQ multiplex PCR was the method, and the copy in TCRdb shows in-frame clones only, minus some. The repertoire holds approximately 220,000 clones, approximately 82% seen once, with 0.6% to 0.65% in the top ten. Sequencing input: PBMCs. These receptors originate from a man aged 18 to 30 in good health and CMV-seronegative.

CDR3 sequence (DNA): TGTGCCAGCAGTGAACGGACAGTGGAGACCCAGTACTTC. Protein sequence: CASSERTVETQYF. The chain links TRBV2 to TRBJ2-5; D may be TRBD1 (6 bases). In germline, CDR1 is SNHLY, CDR2 FYNNEI. There are 13 residues in the CDR3. The V and J ends lost 2 bases and 5 bases respectively, with 9 bases between them.

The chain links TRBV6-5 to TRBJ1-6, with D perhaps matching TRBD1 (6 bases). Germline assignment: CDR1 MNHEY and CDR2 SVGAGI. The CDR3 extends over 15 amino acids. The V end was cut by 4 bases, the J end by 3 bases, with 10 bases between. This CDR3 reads CASSWGQGYNSPLHF. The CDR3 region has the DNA TGTGCCAGCAGTTGGGGGCAGGGCTATAATTCACCCCTCCACTTT.

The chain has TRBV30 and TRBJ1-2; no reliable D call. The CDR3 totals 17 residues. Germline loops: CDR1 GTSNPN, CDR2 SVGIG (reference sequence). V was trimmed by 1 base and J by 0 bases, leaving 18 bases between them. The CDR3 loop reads CAWSAYALGRSNYGYTF. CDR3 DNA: TGTGCCTGGAGTGCATACGCACTGGGCAGATCTAACTATGGCTACACCTTC. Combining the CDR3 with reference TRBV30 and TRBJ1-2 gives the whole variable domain SQTIHQWPATLVQPVGSPLSLECTVEGTSNPNLYWYRQAAGRGLQLLFYSVGIGQISSEVPQNLSASRPQDRQFILSSKKLLLSDSGFYLCAWSAYALGRSNYGYTFGSGTRLTVV.

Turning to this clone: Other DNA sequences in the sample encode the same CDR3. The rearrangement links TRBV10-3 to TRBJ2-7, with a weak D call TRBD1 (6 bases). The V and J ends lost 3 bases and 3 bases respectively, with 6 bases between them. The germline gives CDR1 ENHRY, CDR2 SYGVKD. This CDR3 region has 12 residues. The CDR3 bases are TGTGCCATCAGTGACAGGGGCTACGAGCAGTACTTC. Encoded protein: CAISDRGYEQYF.